This T cell receptor beta chain comes out of a study of long-term antiretroviral therapy in people with HIV. Study-level findings and limits: Older ART regimens may have been in use when blood was drawn between the mid-2000s and the late 2010s. Pre-ART expanded TRB clones stayed dominant throughout, though often decreasing after ART.

Sequencing used immunoSEQ v3.0 at survey level. Method: immunoSEQ multiplex PCR; TCRdb's copy keeps in-frame clones and lacks some. The repertoire holds 30,000 to 35,000 clones, around 97% seen once, with around 3.2% in the top ten. CDR3 length equals 15 residues. CDR1 and CDR2 from the germline V gene are SGHDT and YYEEEE. Trimming left V 4 bases short and J 7 bases short, with 21 bases between. Details on this clone: The antigen remains unidentified.

The rearrangement uses TRBV5-6 and TRBJ2-7; possibly TRBD2 for D (6 bases). This specimen consisted of unsorted PBMCs, obtained 6.9 years after starting antiretroviral therapy. This receptor was obtained from a man between 25 and 39 years old with HIV. This chain's CDR3 is CASSPRSGLGGEQYF. Written as DNA, the CDR3 is TGTGCCAGCAGCCCCCGGTCGGGACTCGGCGGGGAGCAGTACTTC.